The clone carrying this TCR beta chain was seen only a few times. CDR3 size: 14 residues. CDR1 is MNHEY and CDR2 is SVGEGT in the germline V gene. Between the trimmed V and J ends, which lost 8 bases and 4 bases, there was a span of 18 bases. This sample is part of a study of response to subunit inactivated influenza vaccine. TCRdb re-called the RT-PCR reads with MiXCR, one entry per CDR3 protein. The sample lists hundreds of thousands of distinct CDR3 sequences, approximately 16% occurring once. The receptor was derived from a man between 50 and 69 years old who received an inactivated influenza vaccine. The sample consisted of CD4+ T cells sorted from PBMCs, taken around 25 months after vaccination. The chain has TRBV6-2 or TRBV6-3 and TRBJ2-7; D assignment may be TRBD1 or TRBD2 (5 bases each). CDR3 coding DNA: TGTGCCAGCGGACTGGACACCAGGTGGTACGAGCAGTACTTC. Amino acids: CASGLDTRWYEQYF.